This TCR beta chain was observed in a study of blood T cell repertoires in COVID-19. About the research overall: Specimens from acute and convalescent COVID-19 originated in the United States, Italy and Spain.

V gave up 2 bases and J gave up 3 bases; unmatched junction bases: 12. The length of the CDR3 is 17 residues. CDR1 and CDR2 (germline): SGHNT, YYREEE (reference sequence). As processed by the authors: It was from reference gene primer amplification that nucleated cell counts were estimated. Method: immunoSEQ multiplex PCR; TCRdb's copy keeps in-frame clones and lacks some. V, J and clone size reflect that table, while D and trimming were determined from the DNA. The table records approximately 220,000 clones, around 90% of them present only once. Sequencing was done on a sample of PBMCs or T cells enriched from blood (not recorded which). The chain carries TRBV5-4 and TRBJ1-1; 8 bases match TRBD1. The origin of this receptor is a woman aged 25-40 years with acute COVID-19. CDR3 loop: CASSFGQGKGSDTEAFF. The CDR3 nucleotides read TGTGCCAGCAGCTTCGGACAGGGAAAAGGGTCGGACACTGAAGCTTTCTTT.